This T cell receptor (beta chain) is from a study of blood T cell repertoires in COVID-19. TCRdb keeps only in-frame clones here, not all; method: immunoSEQ multiplex PCR. The profile covers about 60,000 clones, with 82% appearing a single time and approximately 3.4% taken by the ten largest. This CDR3 comprises 15 residues. Germline V lookup: CDR1 SGHAT, CDR2 FQDESV (reference sequence). Trimming left V 2 bases short and J 2 bases short, with 11 bases between. Sequenced material: peripheral blood. This receptor was identified in a man aged 60 to 75 with acute or convalescent COVID-19. J is TRBJ2-3 and V is TRBV11-1, with D possibly matching TRBD2 (5 bases). CDR3 protein: CASSLRFGVTDTQYF. CDR3 DNA: TGTGCCAGCAGCTTACGTTTCGGGGTCACAGATACGCAGTATTTT.